These T cell receptor beta chains were read from a single sample in a study of T cells after yellow fever vaccination. Via MiXCR, TCRdb re-called the 5' RACE reads, giving one row per CDR3 protein. Among about 130,000 distinct CDR3 sequences, around 9.8% were seen once, and the ten largest hold under 40%. The source was CD8+ T cells sorted from PBMCs, collected on the day of the yellow fever booster vaccination. The source of these receptors is a man aged 18 to 29 who received the YFV17D yellow fever vaccine. CDR3s include the opening cysteine and the closing phenylalanine or tryptophan. D genes are given only for firm matches. The size field is filled for only some rows; it gives once, few, many or a size class.

cdr3_aa	cdr3_nt	j_call	clone_size	v_call	d_call
CASSLVASVYNEQFF	TGCGCCAGCAGCTTGGTAGCTAGCGTGTACAATGAGCAGTTCTTC	TRBJ2-1	NA	TRBV5-1	NA
CASSIGTGSSYEQYF	TGTGCCAGCAGCATAGGAACAGGGAGCTCCTACGAGCAGTACTTC	TRBJ2-7	NA	TRBV5-4	NA
CATQGVMSSYNEQFF	TGTGCCACCCAAGGGGTCATGAGCTCCTACAATGAGCAGTTCTTC	TRBJ2-1	NA	TRBV27	NA
CASSDGPNGALGHGPLHF	TGTGCCAGCAGCGACGGACCCAACGGGGCCTTGGGGCACGGACCCCTCCACTTT	TRBJ1-6	NA	TRBV7-2	NA
CASSLTENSPLHF	TGTGCCAGTAGTCTCACGGAGAATTCACCCCTCCACTTT	TRBJ1-6	many	TRBV19	NA
CSAREDLNYGYTF	TGCAGTGCTAGAGAGGACCTTAACTATGGCTACACCTTC	TRBJ1-2	few	TRBV20-1	NA
CASNGGGSQETQYF	TGTGCCAGCAACGGAGGGGGCTCCCAAGAGACCCAGTACTTC	TRBJ2-5	NA	TRBV5-6	NA
CASSPELDTQYF	TGTGCCAGCAGCCCAGAGTTAGATACGCAGTATTTT	TRBJ2-3	NA	TRBV7-8	NA
CASSLVTRDRSNVLTF	TGCGCCAGCAGCTTGGTGACGCGGGACAGGTCCAACGTCCTGACTTTC	TRBJ2-6	NA	TRBV5-1	TRBD1
CASSSGLSEQFF	TGTGCCAGCAGTTCAGGACTTAGTGAGCAGTTCTTC	TRBJ2-1	NA	TRBV3-1	NA
CASSLDNYGYTF	TGTGCCAGCAGCTTAGACAACTATGGCTACACCTTC	TRBJ1-2	few	TRBV13	NA
CASSFNTEGSYEQYF	TGTGCCAGCAGCTTTAACACTGAGGGGTCCTACGAGCAGTACTTC	TRBJ2-7	NA	TRBV7-4	NA
CASSLRSPNTEAFF	TGCGCCAGCAGCTTGCGGAGCCCGAACACTGAAGCTTTCTTT	TRBJ1-1	many	TRBV5-1	NA
CSARDRAGPRSNQPQHF	TGCAGTGCTAGAGATCGTGCCGGGCCCCGGAGCAATCAGCCCCAGCATTTT	TRBJ1-5	NA	TRBV20-1	NA
CSARDPQGMNTEAFF	TGCAGTGCTAGAGATCCCCAGGGGATGAACACTGAAGCTTTCTTT	TRBJ1-1	few	TRBV20-1	NA
CASSPGQGSGNTIYF	TGTGCCAGCAGCCCAGGACAGGGTTCTGGAAACACCATATATTTT	TRBJ1-3	many	TRBV11-2	TRBD1
CATSGPRGYDTEAFF	TGTGCCACCAGCGGCCCCAGGGGTTATGACACTGAAGCTTTCTTT	TRBJ1-1	few	TRBV15	NA
CASSLDWQYEQYF	TGTGCCAGCAGCTTAGATTGGCAGTACGAGCAGTACTTC	TRBJ2-7	few	TRBV11-2	NA
CASTQSTGRGLYEQYF	TGTGCCAGCACCCAATCGACAGGCAGGGGGCTCTACGAGCAGTACTTC	TRBJ2-7	NA	TRBV12-3/TRBV12-4	TRBD1
CASSSRGERNQYF	TGTGCCAGCAGCTCCCGGGGAGAGCGCAACCAGTACTTC	TRBJ2-5	many	TRBV7-2	NA
CASSLVYRGEQGTEAFF	TGCGCCAGCAGCTTGGTTTATAGGGGAGAACAGGGCACTGAAGCTTTCTTT	TRBJ1-1	NA	TRBV5-1	NA
CASSQDEGQALYNEQFF	TGCGCCAGCAGCCAAGATGAAGGGCAGGCCCTCTACAATGAGCAGTTCTTC	TRBJ2-1	few	TRBV4-3	NA
CASSDRRETGELFF	TGTGCCAGTTCGGACAGGCGAGAGACCGGGGAGCTGTTTTTT	TRBJ2-2	few	TRBV27	TRBD1
CASSLVENTGELFF	TGTGCCAGCAGCTTAGTGGAGAACACCGGGGAGCTGTTTTTT	TRBJ2-2	NA	TRBV7-9	NA
CASTLHSGNTIYF	TGTGCCAGCACCCTGCACTCTGGAAACACCATATATTTT	TRBJ1-3	NA	TRBV12-3/TRBV12-4	NA
CASSYSARGNTDTQYF	TGTGCCAGCAGTTACTCGGCGCGGGGGAACACAGATACGCAGTATTTT	TRBJ2-3	few	TRBV6-5	TRBD2
CASSQDGRGGVYNEQFF	TGCGCCAGCAGCCAAGATGGGCGGGGGGGCGTCTACAATGAGCAGTTCTTC	TRBJ2-1	many	TRBV4-3	TRBD2
CASSYLSGGYNYGYTF	TGTGCCAGCAGCTACCTATCAGGGGGCTATAACTATGGCTACACCTTC	TRBJ1-2	many	TRBV7-9	TRBD1
CASSLFPLGGNEQFF	TGCGCCAGCAGCTTGTTCCCCCTAGGGGGTAATGAGCAGTTCTTC	TRBJ2-1	few	TRBV5-1	NA
CASSGGGPALGTQYF	TGTGCCAGCAGCGGGGGCGGCCCGGCCCTCGGTACGCAGTATTTT	TRBJ2-3	few	TRBV11-2	NA
CATSEGTDYEQYF	TGTGCCACCAGCGAGGGGACAGACTACGAGCAGTACTTC	TRBJ2-7	many	TRBV15	TRBD1
CASSHVTGESNQPQHF	TGTGCCAGCAGCCATGTTACAGGGGAGAGTAATCAGCCCCAGCATTTT	TRBJ1-5	NA	TRBV3-2	NA
CASSQDNGPRYWAVREETQYF	TGCGCCAGCAGCCAAGATAACGGGCCAAGATACTGGGCCGTCCGTGAAGAGACCCAGTACTTC	TRBJ2-5	few	TRBV4-1	NA
CASTRTDGELFF	TGTGCCAGCACCCGGACTGACGGGGAGCTGTTTTTT	TRBJ2-2	few	TRBV12-3/TRBV12-4	NA
CASSPSEGPGYGYTF	TGTGCCAGCAGCCCCTCGGAGGGCCCAGGGTATGGCTACACCTTC	TRBJ1-2	few	TRBV7-9	NA
CASGWEVTEQYF	TGTGCTAGTGGTTGGGAGGTCACCGAGCAGTACTTC	TRBJ2-7	NA	TRBV12-5	NA
CASSQGPGVLDNEQFF	TGCGCCAGCAGCCAAGGCCCGGGGGTACTAGATAATGAGCAGTTCTTC	TRBJ2-1	NA	TRBV4-1	NA
CSVHGGEKLFF	TGCAGCGTTCACGGTGGGGAAAAACTGTTTTTT	TRBJ1-4	NA	TRBV29-1	NA
CASGFGTGTGYGYTF	TGTGCCAGCGGATTTGGTACCGGGACAGGCTATGGCTACACCTTC	TRBJ1-2	few	TRBV7-6	TRBD1
CSVKRGYTEAFF	TGCAGTGTTAAAAGGGGATACACTGAAGCTTTCTTT	TRBJ1-1	few	TRBV20-1	NA
CASSRFTRDEQFF	TGCGCCAGCAGCCGATTTACTAGGGATGAGCAGTTCTTC	TRBJ2-1	NA	TRBV4-1	NA
CASSQEDETVYGYTF	TGCGCCAGCAGCCAAGAGGACGAGACAGTCTATGGCTACACCTTC	TRBJ1-2	NA	TRBV4-1	NA
CASSPTYSGGGETQYF	TGCGCCAGCAGCCCAACCTATAGCGGGGGAGGAGAGACCCAGTACTTC	TRBJ2-5	NA	TRBV4-3	TRBD2
CATSGASTSGGPEQFF	TGTGCCACCAGTGGAGCCTCAACTAGCGGGGGCCCTGAGCAGTTCTTC	TRBJ2-1	few	TRBV24-1	TRBD2
CASSSRLAGYNEQFF	TGTGCCAGCAGCTCCCGACTAGCGGGTTACAATGAGCAGTTCTTC	TRBJ2-1	NA	TRBV7-9	TRBD2
CASSGDSSPSAFF	TGTGCCAGCAGCGGGGACAGTTCCCCTTCGGCTTTCTTT	TRBJ1-1	NA	TRBV7-9	TRBD1
CAWSDASGRRFMNTEAFF	TGTGCCTGGAGTGATGCATCGGGCAGACGATTTATGAACACTGAAGCTTTCTTT	TRBJ1-1	few	TRBV30	NA
CASSLSGTSSYEQYF	TGTGCCAGCAGTCTCTCCGGGACTAGCTCCTACGAGCAGTACTTC	TRBJ2-7	NA	TRBV6-2/TRBV6-3	TRBD2
CASSQENSPLHF	TGTGCCAGCAGCCAAGAAAATTCACCCCTCCACTTT	TRBJ1-6	few	TRBV3-1	NA
CASSEVHGSRGYTF	TGTGCCAGCAGTGAAGTTCACGGATCGCGGGGCTACACCTTC	TRBJ1-2	NA	TRBV2	NA
CASSQEDRDSYNEQFF	TGCGCCAGCAGCCAAGAAGACAGGGACTCCTACAATGAGCAGTTCTTC	TRBJ2-1	few	TRBV4-1	TRBD1
CASTPDRNGYTF	TGTGCCAGTACCCCGGATCGGAATGGCTACACCTTC	TRBJ1-2	NA	TRBV19	NA
CSARDWDRPTNTGELFF	TGCAGTGCTAGAGATTGGGACAGGCCGACGAACACCGGGGAGCTGTTTTTT	TRBJ2-2	many	TRBV20-1	TRBD1
CASSLVGTGSDEQYF	TGCGCCAGCAGCTTGGTTGGGACAGGGTCCGACGAGCAGTACTTC	TRBJ2-7	many	TRBV5-1	TRBD1